These 10 T cell receptor beta chains came from one sample sequenced in a study of T cells after yellow fever vaccination. TCRdb re-derived calls from the 5' RACE reads in MiXCR, one entry per CDR3 protein. The data contain 95,000 to 150,000 distinct CDR3 sequences, roughly 15% of them seen just once; the ten biggest clones take up 43%. The specimen comprised CD8+ T cells sorted from PBMCs, sampled 5 days after the yellow fever booster vaccination. The origin of the receptors is a man younger than 35 who received the YFV17D yellow fever vaccine.

The V call is TRBV12-3 or TRBV12-4, the J call TRBJ2-6; TRBD1 is a possible D gene (6 bases). Trimming stripped 7 bases from V and 2 bases from J, with 15 bases between. The CDR3 contains 16 residues. The CDR3 sequence is CASIRSWGPGANVLTF. The CDR3 DNA follows: TGTGCCAGCATTCGGAGCTGGGGGCCTGGGGCCAACGTCCTGACTTTC.

A few counts support this clonotype. The V gene is TRBV7-2, the J gene TRBJ2-1, with 7 bases aligning to TRBD1. CDR3 length: 18 residues. CDR1 SGHTA and CDR2 FQGNSA come from the germline V gene. V lost 2 bases, J lost 2 bases, and 12 bases stayed unmatched. CDR3 bases: TGTGCCAGCAGCTTAAAATGGAGTGAGGGGGCAACCTACAATGAGCAGTTCTTC. As protein: CASSLKWSEGATYNEQFF. Combining the CDR3 with reference TRBV7-2 and TRBJ2-1 gives the whole variable domain GAGVSQSPSNKVTEKGKDVELRCDPISGHTALYWYRQSLGQGLEFLIYFQGNSAPDKSGLPSDRFSAERTGGSVSTLTIQRTQQEDSAVYLCASSLKWSEGATYNEQFFGPGTRLTVL.

The CDR3 region has the DNA TGTGCCAGCAGAGCAACCATGGGGTACACCTTC. This sequence encodes CASRATMGYTF. The V and J genes are TRBV7-9 and TRBJ1-2; unclear D gene. This CDR3 contains 11 residues. V was shortened by 6 bases and J by 11 bases, with 13 bases between the two germline ends. CDR1 is SEHNR and CDR2 is FQNEAQ in the germline V gene (reference sequence).

The V gene is TRBV12-3 or TRBV12-4, the J gene TRBJ1-1; 7 bases are a match to TRBD1. The CDR3 is 14 amino acids. Trimming took 7 bases from V and 2 from J; bases not matched to a gene: 7. Written as DNA, the CDR3 is TGTGCCAGCACGTTACAGGGGCTAAACACTGAAGCTTTCTTT. This encodes CASTLQGLNTEAFF.

The gene calls are TRBV20-1 and TRBJ2-7; weak D call: TRBD1 (5 bases). The germline CDR1 and CDR2 sequences are DFQATT and SNEGSKA (reference sequence). V lost 3 bases and J lost 3, with 15 bases in between. This CDR3 region has 14 residues. The CDR3 protein is CSASDPQGGYEQYV. The CDR3 DNA sequence: TGCAGTGCTAGCGACCCGCAGGGTGGCTACGAGCAGTACGTC.

This clonotype was picked up a small number of times. The chain uses TRBV6-5 and TRBJ2-1, with D tentatively TRBD2 (5 bases). CDR1 and CDR2 from the germline V gene are MNHEY and SVGAGI. The CDR3 totals 16 residues. V was cut by 0 bases and J by 3 bases, with 12 bases left in between. The CDR3 loop is CASSYSTTALYNEQFF. The CDR3 DNA reads TGTGCCAGCAGTTACTCGACTACTGCCCTCTACAATGAGCAGTTCTTC.

This chain uses TRBV4-1 with TRBJ2-5; D call uncertain. V lost 1 base and J 5 bases, leaving 11 bases between the germline ends. CDR1 is MGHRA, CDR2 YSYEKL, per germline. The CDR3 runs to 14 residues. DNA of the CDR3: TGCGCCAGCAGCCAAGGGGTAACTCAGGAGACCCAGTACTTC. It encodes CASSQGVTQETQYF.

The V gene is TRBV7-8, the J gene TRBJ2-5; 15 bases match TRBD2. CDR3 size: 20 residues. In germline, CDR1 is SGHVS, CDR2 FQNEAQ. V dropped 5 bases and J dropped 1; count of bases not matched to a gene: 14. For the CDR3, the DNA is TGTGCCAGCAGCCTCCCCCACCCGGGACTAGCGGGGGGACTCCAAGAGACCCAGTACTTC. Protein sequence: CASSLPHPGLAGGLQETQYF.

This clonotype appeared a few times. The chain is built from TRBV3-1 and TRBJ2-7, with unresolved D. Germline loops: CDR1 LGHDT, CDR2 YNNKEL (reference sequence). Trimming took 0 bases from V and 5 from J, leaving 11 bases between them. The CDR3 has 14 amino acids. CDR3 protein: CASSQEGRLHEQYV. DNA of the CDR3: TGTGCCAGCAGCCAAGAAGGCAGGCTACACGAGCAGTACGTC.

This rearrangement joins TRBV29-1 to TRBJ2-7; D not certain. V was shortened by 3 bases and J by 0 bases, with 9 bases between the two germline ends. The CDR3 loop spans 13 amino acids. Germline loops: CDR1 SQVTM, CDR2 ANQGSEA. CDR3 residues: CSVDGPDSYEQYF. The DNA for the CDR3 is TGCAGCGTTGACGGTCCAGACTCCTACGAGCAGTACTTC.